Listed below are T cell receptor beta chains from one sample, sequenced in a study of shared T cell receptors in the human thymus. The repertoire was sequenced with immunoSEQ multiplex PCR; TCRdb's copy has only in-frame clones and lacks some. The sample contains about 660,000 clones, over 75% of which appear only once. These sequences were also reported in another study, on human thymus T cells.

Sequenced material: thymocytes. These receptors all stem from a boy younger than two with a congenital heart defect. Both conserved end residues are part of each CDR3. A D gene is named only where the DNA matches it firmly.

d_call,v_call,j_call,cdr3_aa
NA,TRBV6-5,TRBJ1-2,CASREGQLMGYGYTF
NA,TRBV30,TRBJ2-2,CAWSKLKGTNTGELFF
TRBD1,TRBV11-3,TRBJ1-1,CASSFTGTGGISTEAFF
TRBD1,TRBV5-1,TRBJ1-2,CASSYRTGTGIGGYTF
TRBD2,TRBV6-1,TRBJ2-7,CASSEASSGSEQYF
NA,TRBV7-9,TRBJ2-7,CASSCQTFTGDF
TRBD1,TRBV6-6,TRBJ2-2,CASSSRDRVPRELFF
NA,TRBV7-3,TRBJ2-5,CASRAKGQSQETQYF
NA,TRBV15,TRBJ1-4,CATSRSGHCNEKLFF
TRBD2,TRBV25-1,TRBJ2-1,CASSFGGRASNEQFF
NA,TRBV18,TRBJ1-1,CASSLTQQGPGVEAFF
TRBD1,TRBV25-1,TRBJ2-1,CASSELEVGQYNEQFF